These 7 T cell receptor beta chains share one sample of origin, sequenced in a study of technical replicates of blood from a handful of donors. TCRdb's table, derived via immunoSEQ multiplex PCR, lists solely in-frame clones and lacks some. The sample has about 79,000 clones; 85% to 95% are singletons. The sequenced material came from T cells isolated from PBMCs. These receptors were obtained from a human donor in good health.

Only a few counts were recorded for this clone. The chain carries TRBV5-1 and TRBJ2-1; 7 bases fit TRBD2. Germline V gene lookup returns CDR1 SGHRS and CDR2 YFSETQ. CDR3 length equals 14 residues. Germline trimming cut 6 bases from V and 5 bases from J; bases unmatched to any gene: 8. Here the CDR3 reads CASIGGRGNNEQFF. As DNA, the CDR3 is TGCGCCAGCATTGGTGGGAGGGGCAACAATGAGCAGTTCTTC.

In nucleotides, the CDR3 is TGTGCCAGCAGTTACGGGACTAGGGGGCAAGAGACCCAGTACTTC. The encoded protein is CASSYGTRGQETQYF. V is TRBV6-5 and J is TRBJ2-5; the match to TRBD2 covers 8 bases. V lost 2 bases, J lost 2 bases, and 4 bases stayed unmatched. CDR1 and CDR2 from the germline V gene are MNHEY and SVGAGI. This CDR3 comprises 15 residues.

The chain couples TRBV27 to TRBJ1-5; 7 nucleotides line up with TRBD1. CDR1 is MNHEY and CDR2 is SMNVEV in the germline V gene (reference sequence). This CDR3 is built from 14 residues. Unmatched junction bases numbered 5, after V lost 6 bases and J lost 3 bases. The CDR3 region has the DNA TGTGCCAGCAGCCGGACAGGCATCAATCAGCCCCAGCATTTT. Amino acid sequence: CASSRTGINQPQHF.

This sequence joins TRBV29-1 and TRBJ2-1; 8 bases fit TRBD2. The germline CDR1 and CDR2 sequences are SQVTM and ANQGSEA. CDR3 length: 16 amino acids. V was clipped by 6 bases and J by 3 bases; unmatched bases: 13. CDR3 loop: CSVVILEGLDYNEQFF. CDR3 nucleotide sequence: TGCAGCGTGGTGATCTTGGAGGGACTAGACTACAATGAGCAGTTCTTC.

J is TRBJ2-7 and V is TRBV6-1, with D unresolved. Germline CDR1 reads MNHNS; CDR2 reads SASEGT. This CDR3 is 13 amino acids long. V was cut by 1 base and J by 6 bases, with 10 bases left in between. The CDR3 nucleotides are TGTGCCAGCAGTGAAGTCTCCGAGAGCGAGCAGTACTTC. Translated: CASSEVSESEQYF.

The rearrangement joins TRBV11-2 to TRBJ1-1; TRBD1 is a possible D gene (5 bases). The CDR3 sequence is 17 residues long. Germline V CDR1 and CDR2: SGHAT, FQNNGV. V lost 5 bases and J 11 bases, leaving 30 bases between the germline ends. The CDR3 spells CASSRGGGIRSESGAFF. CDR3 DNA sequence: TGTGCCAGCAGCCGCGGGGGGGGGATTAGGAGTGAAAGTGGGGCTTTCTTT.

The V and J genes are TRBV2 and TRBJ2-3; TRBD2 aligns across 7 bases. CDR1 is SNHLY, CDR2 FYNNEI, per germline. CDR3 length equals 14 residues. Losses at the gene ends were 5 bases for V and 4 bases for J; bases not matched to a gene: 6. CDR3 amino acids: CASSTGAGADTQYF. CDR3 nucleotides: TGTGCCAGCAGTACGGGTGCGGGGGCAGATACGCAGTATTTT.